A single sample gave rise to the 29 T cell receptor beta chains below, sequenced in a study of blood T cell repertoires in COVID-19 (dated by TCRdb to 2018 to 2020). Receptors were amplified or captured by the immunoSEQ multiplex PCR assay. As stored in TCRdb, this immuneACCESS dataset retains in-frame rearrangements with V and J assigned. A fraction of the clones does not appear; measured against another copy, unresolved V genes explain less than half of the discrepancy, and the remainder lacks a known reason. The sample table lists more than 350,000 clones, 85% to 90% of them with a count of one. Together, the top ten hold 1% of the sample. Sequencing was performed on PBMCs or T cells enriched from blood (not recorded which). These receptor sequences come from a man aged 18 to 35 who had recovered from COVID-19.

This chain uses TRBV14 with TRBJ2-1; the match to TRBD2 covers 12 bases. The CDR3 spans 21 residues. From germline, CDR1 is SGHDN and CDR2 FVKESK. V was pared by 0 bases and J by 3 bases, with 15 bases of the junction left unmatched. The CDR3 nucleotides are TGTGCCAGCAGCCAAGATCCTATTCGGCTAGCGGGAGGGAAAATCTACAATGAGCAGTTCTTC. It encodes CASSQDPIRLAGGKIYNEQFF. The full variable domain, rest sourced from reference TRBV14 and TRBJ2-1, is EAGVTQFPSHSVIEKGQTVTLRCDPISGHDNLYWYRRVMGKEIKFLLHFVKESKQDESGMPNNRFLAERTGGTYSTLKVQPAELEDSGVYFCASSQDPIRLAGGKIYNEQFFGPGTRLTVL.

The rearrangement joins TRBV5-1 to TRBJ2-2; weak D call: TRBD1 (6 bases). This CDR3 comprises 14 residues. Germline CDR1 and CDR2: SGHRS and YFSETQ. V was shortened by 2 bases and J by 5 bases, with 10 bases between the two germline ends. The CDR3 region is CASSLSGVTGELFF. The CDR3 DNA sequence: TGCGCCAGCAGCTTATCAGGGGTGACCGGGGAGCTGTTTTTT. Full variable domain (remainder filled in from reference TRBV5-1 and TRBJ2-2): KAGVTQTPRYLIKTRGQQVTLSCSPISGHRSVSWYQQTPGQGLQFLFEYFSETQRNKGNFPGRFSGRQFSNSRSEMNVSTLELGDSALYLCASSLSGVTGELFFGEGSRLTVL.

V gene TRBV11-3 combines with J gene TRBJ2-1; 12 bases map to TRBD2. This CDR3 spans 15 amino acids. Trimming at V came to 1 base and at J to 8 bases, leaving 3 bases not matched to a gene. The germline V gene has CDR1 SGHNT and CDR2 YENEEA. CDR3 sequence: CASSLGLAGADEQFF. The CDR3 coding sequence is TGTGCCAGCAGCTTAGGACTAGCGGGAGCGGATGAGCAGTTCTTC.

In its sample, this clone was seen once. The chain joins TRBV6-5 to TRBJ1-6; 10 bases line up with TRBD1. This CDR3 contains 16 residues. Germline-derived CDR1 and CDR2 are MNHEY and SVGAGI. The V segment lost 2 bases and the J segment 8 bases; nucleotides outside the gene matches: 6. The CDR3 loop is CASSYQSDRGDSPLHF. The CDR3 DNA is TGTGCCAGCAGTTACCAGTCGGACAGGGGGGATTCACCCCTCCACTTT.

The rearrangement uses TRBV2 and TRBJ1-1, with D perhaps TRBD1 (5 bases). The CDR3 contains 13 residues. Germline V gene lookup returns CDR1 SNHLY and CDR2 FYNNEI. Trimming took off 7 bases at V and 1 base at J, with 10 bases between the two ends. CDR3 residues: CASTGTQNTEAFF. DNA of the CDR3: TGTGCCAGCACTGGGACTCAGAACACTGAAGCTTTCTTT.

The table lists this clone with a few counts. The chain is built from TRBV27 and TRBJ1-1, with D perhaps TRBD1 (5 bases). V was clipped by 5 bases and J by 1 base, with 14 bases between them. The CDR3 is made up of 15 amino acids. Germline CDR1 and CDR2: MNHEY and SMNVEV (reference sequence). The CDR3 spells CASSPSTGGNTEAFF. The CDR3 nucleotides read TGTGCCAGCAGTCCCTCTACAGGCGGGAACACTGAAGCTTTCTTT.

The V and J genes are TRBV2 and TRBJ1-5; D remains ambiguous. V dropped 4 bases and J dropped 4 bases, with 8 bases sitting between them. CDR3 length: 13 residues. Germline CDR1 and CDR2: SNHLY and FYNNEI. The CDR3 region is CASSAGWNQPQHF. The CDR3 bases are TGTGCCAGCAGTGCAGGTTGGAATCAGCCCCAGCATTTT.

V and J are TRBV15 and TRBJ1-2, with D unresolved. The V and J ends lost 3 bases and 8 bases respectively, with 13 bases between them. The CDR3 is 13 amino acids. CDR1 is LNHNV, CDR2 YYDKDF, per germline (reference sequence). CDR3 in amino acids: CATSRGEGWGYTF. The CDR3 DNA is TGTGCCACCAGCAGGGGAGAGGGTTGGGGCTACACCTTC.

The rearrangement uses TRBV27 and TRBJ2-1; the match to TRBD2 covers 7 bases. There are 16 residues in the CDR3. Germline V CDR1 and CDR2: MNHEY, SMNVEV (reference sequence). V lost 3 bases and J lost 0; bases outside the gene matches: 5. In DNA, the CDR3 is TGTGCCAGCAGTTTTGGTTCTAGCGGCTCCTACAATGAGCAGTTCTTC. Its protein product is CASSFGSSGSYNEQFF.

The V call is TRBV7-7, the J call TRBJ1-4, with D unresolved. V dropped 4 bases and J dropped 3 bases, with 9 bases sitting between them. The germline V gene encodes CDR1 SSHAT and CDR2 FNYEAQ (reference sequence). The CDR3 is 14 amino acids. The CDR3 protein is CASSSGEANEKLFF. CDR3 DNA sequence: TGTGCCAGCAGCTCCGGGGAAGCTAATGAAAAACTGTTTTTT. Looking up the rest from reference TRBV7-7 and TRBJ1-4 gives the full variable domain: GAGVSQSPRYKVTKRGQDVTLRCDPISSHATLYWYQQALGQGPEFLTYFNYEAQPDKSGLPSDRFSAERPEGSISTLTIQRTEQRDSAMYRCASSSGEANEKLFFGSGTQLSVL.

This clone was found once. The CDR3 is CASSSGLAGSEQYF. DNA of the CDR3: TGTGCCAGCAGCTCCGGACTAGCGGGGTCTGAGCAGTACTTC. J is TRBJ2-7 and V is TRBV7-3; 12 nucleotides agree with TRBD2. Germline V gives CDR1 SGHTA, CDR2 FQGTGA. The CDR3 extends over 14 amino acids. With 4 bases clipped from V and 7 bases from J, the junction kept 5 bases outside the gene matches.

This clone appeared a single time. CDR3 bases: TGTGCCAGCAGCAAAAACAGGGTCGGGGACACTGAAGCTTTCTTT. This encodes CASSKNRVGDTEAFF. This rearrangement joins TRBV7-3 to TRBJ1-1; weak D call: TRBD1 (6 bases). The CDR3 length is 15 residues. Germline lookup yields CDR1 SGHTA and CDR2 FQGTGA. Trimming removed 5 bases from V and 3 bases from J, with 16 bases in between.

The V and J genes are TRBV29-1 and TRBJ2-7; maybe TRBD1 (6 bases). The CDR3 sequence is 12 residues long. Between the trimmed V and J ends, which lost 7 bases and 2 bases, there was a span of 12 bases. Germline CDR1 SQVTM, CDR2 ANQGSEA. Here the CDR3 reads CSATGQTYEQYF. The CDR3 DNA follows: TGCAGCGCGACGGGACAAACCTACGAGCAGTACTTC.

The J gene is TRBJ2-5, the V gene TRBV28, with 9 bases matching TRBD1. The CDR3 extends over 16 amino acids. J lost 5 bases, V lost 7 bases, and 14 bases had no gene match. CDR1 and CDR2 from the germline V gene are MDHEN and SYDVKM. The CDR3 coding sequence is TGTGCCAGCACCCATCCTCGGACAGGGGTACGGGAGACCCAGTACTTC. This gives the protein CASTHPRTGVRETQYF.

This rearrangement joins TRBV27 to TRBJ1-2, with D maybe TRBD1 (6 bases). Germline V CDR1 and CDR2: MNHEY, SMNVEV (reference sequence). V lost 0 bases and J 2 bases, leaving 10 bases between the germline ends. The CDR3 is 15 residues long. The CDR3 bases are TGTGCCAGCAGTTTATCAGGGGGTGTCAACTATGGCTACACCTTC. Its protein product is CASSLSGGVNYGYTF.

The chain joins TRBV10-3 to TRBJ2-7; possible D gene TRBD2, 5 bases. This CDR3 has 14 residues. V lost 1 base, J lost 6 bases, and 13 bases lay in between. CDR1 is ENHRY, CDR2 SYGVKD, per germline. The CDR3 sequence is CAISELANEGEQYF. In DNA, the CDR3 is TGTGCCATCAGTGAGTTAGCAAATGAGGGCGAGCAGTACTTC.

V is TRBV27 and J is TRBJ2-1, with TRBD2 matching 8 bases. V gave up 5 bases and J gave up 7 bases; unmatched junction bases: 16. Germline-derived CDR1 and CDR2 are MNHEY and SMNVEV (reference sequence). The CDR3 loop spans 17 amino acids. The CDR3, as DNA: TGTGCCAGCAGTGCCTCCGGGACTAGTTGGGGAGTGAATGAGCAGTTCTTC. It is translated as CASSASGTSWGVNEQFF.

The V gene is TRBV7-2, the J gene TRBJ2-3; 13 bases are shared with TRBD2. Germline V gene sequence: CDR1 SGHTA, CDR2 FQGNSA. The CDR3 covers 18 residues. Trimming took 1 base from V and 0 from J; bases not matched to a gene: 4. This chain's CDR3 is CASSLVGLAGTSTDTQYF. For the CDR3, the DNA is TGTGCCAGCAGCTTAGTGGGACTAGCGGGAACTAGCACAGATACGCAGTATTTT.

The V and J genes are TRBV5-1 and TRBJ2-1; 8 nucleotides align to TRBD2. The CDR3 spans 15 residues. Germline-derived CDR1 and CDR2 are SGHRS and YFSETQ. Trimming removed 4 bases from V and 9 bases from J; junction bases left unmatched: 12. The CDR3 coding sequence is TGCGCCAGCAGCCCGGACCCGGGACTAGTACGTGAGCAGTTCTTC. It encodes CASSPDPGLVREQFF.

This chain joins TRBV7-8 and TRBJ2-7; TRBD1 agrees at 8 bases. Germline CDR1 reads SGHVS; CDR2 reads FQNEAQ. This CDR3 comprises 16 residues. The trim removed 5 bases at V and 6 bases at J, leaving 15 bases unmatched. The CDR3 DNA follows: TGTGCCAGCAGCACACACCGGACAGGGAGGACCTCCGAGCAGTACTTC. It codes for CASSTHRTGRTSEQYF.

The chain joins TRBV2 to TRBJ2-7; possible D gene TRBD2, 5 bases. The CDR3 runs to 10 residues. V was clipped by 2 bases and J by 10 bases, with 6 bases between them. Germline V gene lookup returns CDR1 SNHLY and CDR2 FYNNEI. This CDR3 is CASSETGQYF. In nucleotides, the CDR3 is TGTGCCAGCAGTGAAACGGGACAGTACTTC.

The chain links TRBV19 to TRBJ2-5; TRBD2 matches at 8 bases. CDR3 size: 13 residues. Germline CDR1 LNHDA, CDR2 SQIVND (reference sequence). V lost 3 bases to trimming and J lost 7 bases; unmatched junction nucleotides: 4. The CDR3 region is CASSIAAGGTQYF. CDR3 sequence (DNA): TGTGCCAGTAGTATCGCGGCGGGGGGGACCCAGTACTTC.

This clone was counted once. The chain uses TRBV5-6 and TRBJ2-7, with 9 bases identical to TRBD1. V was clipped by 0 bases and J by 4 bases; unmatched bases: 5. CDR1 and CDR2 (germline): SGHDT, YYEEEE. CDR3 length: 15 amino acids. CDR3 nucleotide sequence: TGTGCCAGCAGCTTGGAACAGGGGGCGCGGTACGAGCAGTACTTC. It codes for CASSLEQGARYEQYF.

V and J are TRBV5-6 and TRBJ1-6; 8 bases map to TRBD1. The germline gives CDR1 SGHDT, CDR2 YYEEEE. The CDR3 runs to 16 residues. The ends lost 3 bases at V and 2 bases at J; junction bases unmatched: 4. In DNA form, the CDR3 reads TGTGCCAGCAGCTCCTGGACAGGGACCTATAATTCACCCCTCCACTTT. Its protein product is CASSSWTGTYNSPLHF.

The gene calls are TRBV5-4 and TRBJ2-7; TRBD1 agrees at 7 bases. Germline lookup yields CDR1 SGHNT and CDR2 YYREEE (reference sequence). The J segment lost 1 base and the V segment lost 3 bases, leaving 1 base of the junction unmatched. The CDR3 is 13 amino acids. CDR3 DNA: TGTGCCAGCAGCTGGGACAGTTCCTACGAGCAGTACTTC. Its protein product is CASSWDSSYEQYF.

CDR3 coding DNA: TGCAGCGTCCCGCCGCGCAGCGGAGGTATACATACGCAGTATTTT. Its protein product is CSVPPRSGGIHTQYF. This chain joins TRBV29-1 and TRBJ2-3; tentatively, D is TRBD2 (5 bases). Between the trimmed V and J ends, which lost 6 bases and 7 bases, there was a span of 23 bases. The CDR3 runs to 15 residues. In germline, CDR1 is SQVTM, CDR2 ANQGSEA.

The chain links TRBV7-2 to TRBJ2-1; 7 bases line up with TRBD2. The V gene's germline CDR1 is SGHTA and CDR2 FQGNSA. The CDR3 runs 14 residues. V dropped 2 bases and J dropped 2; count of bases not matched to a gene: 0. The CDR3 region has the DNA TGTGCCAGCAGCTTACTAGCGGCCTACAATGAGCAGTTCTTC. It translates to CASSLLAAYNEQFF.

This rearrangement joins TRBV18 to TRBJ2-5; D is perhaps TRBD2 (6 bases). This CDR3 contains 16 residues. Germline CDR1 is KGHSH and CDR2 is LQKENI. Trimming took off 6 bases at V and 5 bases at J, with 22 bases between the two ends. CDR3 residues: CASSTLGRSGVETQYF. The CDR3 DNA reads as TGTGCCAGCTCTACCCTCGGACGGTCGGGAGTGGAGACCCAGTACTTC. The complete variable domain, with remaining parts taken from reference TRBV18 and TRBJ2-5, reads NAGVMQNPRHLVRRRGQEARLRCSPMKGHSHVYWYRQLPEEGLKFMVYLQKENIIDESGMPKERFSAEFPKEGPSILRIQQVVRGDSAAYFCASSTLGRSGVETQYFGPGTRLLVL.

The V gene is TRBV7-9, the J gene TRBJ2-1; 8 nucleotides agree with TRBD2. CDR3 length equals 15 residues. Trimming cost V 5 bases and J 5 bases; bases outside gene matches: 8. The V gene's germline CDR1 is SEHNR and CDR2 FQNEAQ (reference sequence). CDR3 nucleotides: TGTGCCAGCAGCCTAAGCGGGGGCCCTAACAATGAGCAGTTCTTC. As protein: CASSLSGGPNNEQFF.